Here is one TCR beta chain with its context. Its cognate antigen is unknown. Several immunoSEQ plates received, in even portions, the genomic DNA of each subset. Sorted-subset replicate PCRs used approximately 180 ng of genomic DNA. This amount corresponded to about 30,000 T cell genomes. TCRdb's copy holds only in-frame clones and misses some; the assay was immunoSEQ multiplex PCR. The data contain 2,500,000 or so clones, 93% of them singletons. The sample belongs to a study of shared clonotypes between healthy human individuals. Study background: Plates per donor: three CD4 naive, three CD4 memory, two CD8 naive, one CD8 memory. Overall study findings and caveats: Across several donors, naive CD4 shared 4.5% to 6%, naive CD8 less than 4%, memory CD4 roughly 2.4%, memory CD8 0.4% to 0.5%.

The length of the CDR3 is 18 residues. Trimming removed 4 bases from V and 4 bases from J; junction bases left unmatched: 15. The germline gives CDR1 MDHEN, CDR2 SYDVKM. This clonotype originated in a man aged 18 to 30 in good health. Some clones in this sample may be carry-over from other donors' samples. V is TRBV28 and J is TRBJ2-1, with 8 bases matching TRBD2. The sample consisted of naive CD4+ T cells from PBMCs. The subset here: CD45RA+ positively selected. In DNA form, the CDR3 reads TGTGCCAGCAGTTCCCCACTCCACTCCGGGACTAGGTACAATGAGCAGTTCTTC. The encoded protein is CASSSPLHSGTRYNEQFF.